These T cell receptor beta chains were read from a single sample in a study of cytomegalovirus exposure and HLA in healthy donors. This table comes from immunoSEQ multiplex PCR, and its TCRdb copy is limited to in-frame clones, with some not included. The sample yields about 160,000 clones, 70% to 80% seen once. Specimen: PBMCs. These receptors were taken from a man aged 40-55 years in good health and CMV-seronegative. Both conserved end residues are trimmed from each CDR3. Each record gives: V gene, D gene, J gene, CDR3 protein. A D gene is named only where the DNA matches it firmly.

>TRBV30|NA|TRBJ1-3
AWSAQSFSGNTIY
>TRBV6-1|TRBD2|TRBJ2-5
ASKVAGAREETQY
>TRBV7-2|TRBD1|TRBJ2-2
ASSLGQGAGELF
>TRBV10-3|TRBD2|TRBJ2-7
AISSGTSDYEQY
>TRBV10-3|NA|TRBJ1-2
AISEAEAGRNGYT
>TRBV13|TRBD2|TRBJ2-7
ASTVKGTSGSRYEQY
>TRBV19|NA|TRBJ2-7
ASSIDSGSSEQY
>TRBV6-6|TRBD1|TRBJ1-5
ASSSLDRVRDQPQH
>TRBV5-6|NA|TRBJ2-1
ASSSLTGQRDEQF
>TRBV18|NA|TRBJ1-4
ASSPNTWGPKEKLF
>TRBV6-1|NA|TRBJ2-7
ASIIAYEQY
>TRBV7-2|NA|TRBJ2-1
ASSQGRNEQF
>TRBV9|NA|TRBJ2-5
ASSVAAGRQETQY
>TRBV19|NA|TRBJ1-1
ASSVDRGSTEAF
>TRBV2|NA|TRBJ1-5
ASSGAENSNQPQH
>TRBV5-3|NA|TRBJ1-4
ARSLLQGWASTNEKLF
>TRBV2|NA|TRBJ2-5
ASSETGSSPETQY
>TRBV6-6|TRBD2|TRBJ2-7
ASSPTRLAAYEQY
>TRBV7-2|TRBD1|TRBJ2-1
ASRPKGAGGGNEQF
>TRBV19|TRBD2|TRBJ2-7
ASSHLAGNSYEQY
>TRBV7-2|NA|TRBJ2-3
ASSGQAARRADTQY
>TRBV5-1|NA|TRBJ1-6
ASSATGSRNSPLH
>TRBV4-2|TRBD2|TRBJ2-2
ASSQEGRGGGTGELF
>TRBV5-1|TRBD2|TRBJ2-3
ASSLELAGDVTDTQY
>TRBV28|NA|TRBJ1-3
ASSRARWGETGNTIY
>TRBV2|NA|TRBJ1-1
ASSEDRGLNTEAF
>TRBV7-9|NA|TRBJ2-1
ASSQSQDIYNEQF
>TRBV5-1|TRBD1|TRBJ1-1
ASSPTGGYTEAF
>TRBV5-4|TRBD2|TRBJ2-2
ASSPVSGRHGELF
>TRBV7-9|TRBD1|TRBJ1-2
ASSLGTGDHLGYT
>TRBV18|NA|TRBJ2-7
ASSPGGSGVEQY